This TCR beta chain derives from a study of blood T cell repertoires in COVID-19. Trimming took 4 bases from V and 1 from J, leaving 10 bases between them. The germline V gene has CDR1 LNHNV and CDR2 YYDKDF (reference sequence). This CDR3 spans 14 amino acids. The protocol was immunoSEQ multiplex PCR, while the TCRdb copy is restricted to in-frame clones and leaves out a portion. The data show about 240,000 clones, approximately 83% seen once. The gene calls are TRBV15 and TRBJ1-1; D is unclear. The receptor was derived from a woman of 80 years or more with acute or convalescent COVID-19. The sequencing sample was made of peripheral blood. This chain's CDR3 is CATSNQVGNTEAFF. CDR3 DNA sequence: TGTGCCACCAGCAATCAGGTCGGGAACACTGAAGCTTTCTTT.